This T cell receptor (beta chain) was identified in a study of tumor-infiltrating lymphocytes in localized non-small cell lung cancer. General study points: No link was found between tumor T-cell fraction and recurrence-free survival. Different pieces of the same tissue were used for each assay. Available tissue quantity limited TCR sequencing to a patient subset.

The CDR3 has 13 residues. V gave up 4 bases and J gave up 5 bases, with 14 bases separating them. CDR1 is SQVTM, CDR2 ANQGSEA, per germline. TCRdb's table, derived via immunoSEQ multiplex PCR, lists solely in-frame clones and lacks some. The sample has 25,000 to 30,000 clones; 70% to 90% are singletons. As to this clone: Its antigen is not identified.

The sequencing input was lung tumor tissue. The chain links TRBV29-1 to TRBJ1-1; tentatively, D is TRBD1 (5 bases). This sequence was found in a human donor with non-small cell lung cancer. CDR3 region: CSVAGARGTEAFF. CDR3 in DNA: TGCAGCGTTGCCGGGGCACGAGGGACTGAAGCTTTCTTT.